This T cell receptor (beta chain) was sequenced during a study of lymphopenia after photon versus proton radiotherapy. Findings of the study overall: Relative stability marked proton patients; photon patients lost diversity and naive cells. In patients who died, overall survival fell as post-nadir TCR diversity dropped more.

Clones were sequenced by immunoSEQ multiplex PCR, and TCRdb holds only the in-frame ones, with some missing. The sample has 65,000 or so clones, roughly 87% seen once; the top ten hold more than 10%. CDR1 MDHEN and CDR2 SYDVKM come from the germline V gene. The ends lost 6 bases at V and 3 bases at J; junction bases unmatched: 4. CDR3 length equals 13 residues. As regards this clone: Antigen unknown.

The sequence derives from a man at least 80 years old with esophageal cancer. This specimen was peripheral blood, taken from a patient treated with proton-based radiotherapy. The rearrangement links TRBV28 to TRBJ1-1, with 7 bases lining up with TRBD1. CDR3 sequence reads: CASRTQGDTEAFF. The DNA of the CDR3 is TGTGCCAGCAGAACGCAGGGGGACACTGAAGCTTTCTTT.